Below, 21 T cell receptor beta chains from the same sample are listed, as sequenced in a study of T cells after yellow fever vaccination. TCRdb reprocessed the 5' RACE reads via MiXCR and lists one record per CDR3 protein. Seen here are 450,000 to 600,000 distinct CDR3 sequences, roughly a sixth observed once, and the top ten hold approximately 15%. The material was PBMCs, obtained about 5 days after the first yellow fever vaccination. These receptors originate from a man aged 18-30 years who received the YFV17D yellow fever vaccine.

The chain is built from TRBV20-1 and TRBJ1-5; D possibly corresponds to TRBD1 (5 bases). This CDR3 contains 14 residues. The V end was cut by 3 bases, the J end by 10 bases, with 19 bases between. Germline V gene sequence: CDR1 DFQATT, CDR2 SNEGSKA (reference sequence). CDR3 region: CSASSTGPLGPQHF. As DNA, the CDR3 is TGCAGTGCTAGTAGTACGGGGCCCCTCGGCCCCCAGCATTTT.

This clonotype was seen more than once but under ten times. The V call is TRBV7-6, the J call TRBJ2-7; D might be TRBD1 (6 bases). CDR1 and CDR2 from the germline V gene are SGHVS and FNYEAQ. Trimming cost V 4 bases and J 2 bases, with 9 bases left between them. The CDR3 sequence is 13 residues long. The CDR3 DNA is TGTGCCAGCAGCTCTGACAGGCCCTACGAGCAGTACTTC. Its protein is CASSSDRPYEQYF.

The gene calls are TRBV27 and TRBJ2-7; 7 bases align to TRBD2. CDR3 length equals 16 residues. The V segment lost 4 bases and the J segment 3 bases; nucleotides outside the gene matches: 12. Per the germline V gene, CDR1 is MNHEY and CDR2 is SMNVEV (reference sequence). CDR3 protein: CASSSPPRGGNYEQYV. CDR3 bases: TGTGCCAGCAGTTCCCCCCCCCGCGGGGGAAACTACGAGCAGTACGTC.

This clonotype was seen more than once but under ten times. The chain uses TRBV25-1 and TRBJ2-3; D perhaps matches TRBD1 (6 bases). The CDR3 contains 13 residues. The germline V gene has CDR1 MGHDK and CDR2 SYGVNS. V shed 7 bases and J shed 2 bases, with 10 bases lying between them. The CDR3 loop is CASIRGSTDTQYF. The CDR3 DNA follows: TGTGCCAGCATAAGGGGGTCCACAGATACGCAGTATTTT.

The CDR3 sequence is CASIQGSYGYTF. The CDR3 DNA reads TGTGCCAGCATACAGGGTTCCTATGGCTACACCTTC. J is TRBJ1-2 and V is TRBV6-6; TRBD1 might be the D (6 bases). The CDR3 sequence is 12 residues long. Germline CDR1 reads MNHNY; CDR2 reads SVGAGI (reference sequence). Trimming left V 7 bases short and J 4 bases short, with 10 bases between.

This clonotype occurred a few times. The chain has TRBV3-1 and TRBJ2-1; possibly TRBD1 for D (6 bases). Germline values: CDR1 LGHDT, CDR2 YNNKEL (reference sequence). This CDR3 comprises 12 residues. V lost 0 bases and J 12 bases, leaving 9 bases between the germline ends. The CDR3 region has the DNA TGTGCCAGCAGCCAAGACCGAGGGGGGCAGTTCTTC. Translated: CASSQDRGGQFF.

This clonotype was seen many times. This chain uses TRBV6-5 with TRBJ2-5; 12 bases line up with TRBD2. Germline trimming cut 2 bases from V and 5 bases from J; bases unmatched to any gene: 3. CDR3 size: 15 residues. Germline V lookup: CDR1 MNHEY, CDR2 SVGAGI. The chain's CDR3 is CASSYTSGGPETQYF. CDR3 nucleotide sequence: TGTGCCAGCAGTTACACTAGCGGGGGGCCTGAGACCCAGTACTTC.

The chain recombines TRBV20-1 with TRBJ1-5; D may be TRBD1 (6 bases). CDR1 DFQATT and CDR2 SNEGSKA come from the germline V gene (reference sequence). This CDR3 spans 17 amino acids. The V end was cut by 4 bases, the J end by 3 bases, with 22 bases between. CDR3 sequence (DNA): TGCAGTGCTATCGGGGGGCTCGGATGGAGGGCCAATCAGCCCCAGCATTTT. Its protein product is CSAIGGLGWRANQPQHF.

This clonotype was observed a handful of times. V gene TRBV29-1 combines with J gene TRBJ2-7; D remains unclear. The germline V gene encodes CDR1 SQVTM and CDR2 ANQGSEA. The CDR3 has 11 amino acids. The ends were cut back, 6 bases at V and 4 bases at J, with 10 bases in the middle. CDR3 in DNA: TGCAGCGTGGACGTGGGTTACGAGCAGTACGTC. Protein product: CSVDVGYEQYV.

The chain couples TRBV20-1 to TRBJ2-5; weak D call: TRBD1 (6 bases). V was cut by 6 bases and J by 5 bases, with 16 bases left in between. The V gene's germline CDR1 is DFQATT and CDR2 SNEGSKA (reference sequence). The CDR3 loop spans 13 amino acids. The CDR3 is CSASRQGTETQYF. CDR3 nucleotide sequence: TGCAGTGCGAGTCGTCAGGGGACGGAGACCCAGTACTTC.

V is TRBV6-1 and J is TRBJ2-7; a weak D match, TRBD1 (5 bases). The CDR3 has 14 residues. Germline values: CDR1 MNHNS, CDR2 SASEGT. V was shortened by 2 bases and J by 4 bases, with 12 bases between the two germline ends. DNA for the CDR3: TGTGCCAGCAGTGAATACGACAGAGCATACGAGCAGTACGTC. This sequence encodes CASSEYDRAYEQYV.

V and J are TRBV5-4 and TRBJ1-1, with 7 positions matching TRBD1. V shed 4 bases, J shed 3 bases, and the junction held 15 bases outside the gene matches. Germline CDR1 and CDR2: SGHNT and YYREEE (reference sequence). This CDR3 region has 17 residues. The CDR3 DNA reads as TGTGCCAGCAGCAAGGGAGGGAGGGGGCATGGTTACACTGAAGCTTTCTTT. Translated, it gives CASSKGGRGHGYTEAFF.

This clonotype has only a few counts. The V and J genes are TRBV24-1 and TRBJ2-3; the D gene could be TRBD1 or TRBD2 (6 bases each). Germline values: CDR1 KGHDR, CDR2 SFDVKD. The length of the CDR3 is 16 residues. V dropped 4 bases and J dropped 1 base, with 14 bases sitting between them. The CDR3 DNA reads TGTGCCACCAGTGACTACCCGGGGGCCGGCACAGATACGCAGTATTTT. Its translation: CATSDYPGAGTDTQYF.

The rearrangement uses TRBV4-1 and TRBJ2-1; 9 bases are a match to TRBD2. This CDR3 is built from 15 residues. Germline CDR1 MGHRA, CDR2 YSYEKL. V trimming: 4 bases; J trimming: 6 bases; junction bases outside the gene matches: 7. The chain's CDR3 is CASSRRGGVVNEQFF. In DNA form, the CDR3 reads TGCGCCAGCAGCCGGCGGGGGGGCGTGGTCAATGAGCAGTTCTTC.

The CDR3 DNA is TGTGCCACCCGGCGGGTAGATACGCAGTATTTT. It is translated as CATRRVDTQYF. V usage is TRBV6-6 and J usage is TRBJ2-3, with D maybe TRBD2 (5 bases). This CDR3 contains 11 residues. The V end was cut by 10 bases, the J end by 5 bases, with 10 bases between. Germline CDR1 is MNHNY and CDR2 is SVGAGI (reference sequence).

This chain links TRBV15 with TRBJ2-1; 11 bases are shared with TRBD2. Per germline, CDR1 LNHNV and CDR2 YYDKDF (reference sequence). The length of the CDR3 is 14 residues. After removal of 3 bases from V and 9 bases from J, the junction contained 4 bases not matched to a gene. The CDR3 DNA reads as TGTGCCACCAGCAGTAGCGGGGGGGCTAGTGAGCAGTTCTTC. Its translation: CATSSSGGASEQFF. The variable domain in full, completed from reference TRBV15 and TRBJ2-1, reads DAMVIQNPRYQVTQFGKPVTLSCSQTLNHNVMYWYQQKSSQAPKLLFHYYDKDFNNEADTPDNFQSRRPNTSFCFLDIRSPGLGDTAMYLCATSSSGGASEQFFGPGTRLTVL.

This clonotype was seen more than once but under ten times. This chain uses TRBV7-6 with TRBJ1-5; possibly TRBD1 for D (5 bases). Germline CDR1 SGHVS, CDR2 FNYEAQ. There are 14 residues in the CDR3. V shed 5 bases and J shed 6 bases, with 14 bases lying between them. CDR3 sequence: CASSPQGSSQPQHF. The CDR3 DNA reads TGTGCCAGCAGCCCTCAGGGTTCCTCTCAGCCCCAGCATTTT.

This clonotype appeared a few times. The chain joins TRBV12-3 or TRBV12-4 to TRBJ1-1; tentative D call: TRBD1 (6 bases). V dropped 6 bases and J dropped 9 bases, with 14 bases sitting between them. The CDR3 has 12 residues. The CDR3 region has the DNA TGTGCCAGCAGGACCGGGACATATAAAGCTTTCTTT. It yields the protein CASRTGTYKAFF.

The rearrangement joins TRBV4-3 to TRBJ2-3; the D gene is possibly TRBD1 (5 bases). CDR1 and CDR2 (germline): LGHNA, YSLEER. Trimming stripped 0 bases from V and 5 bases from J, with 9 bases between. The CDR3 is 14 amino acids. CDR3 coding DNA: TGCGCCAGCAGCCAAGATCCAGGGATAGATACGCAGTATTTT. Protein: CASSQDPGIDTQYF.

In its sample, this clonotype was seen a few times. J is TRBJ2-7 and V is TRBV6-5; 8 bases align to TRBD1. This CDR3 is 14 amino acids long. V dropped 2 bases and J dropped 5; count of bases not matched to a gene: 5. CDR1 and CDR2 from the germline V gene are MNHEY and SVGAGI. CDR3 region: CASSYAPGGDEQYV. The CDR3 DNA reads TGTGCCAGCAGTTACGCGCCAGGGGGCGACGAGCAGTACGTC.

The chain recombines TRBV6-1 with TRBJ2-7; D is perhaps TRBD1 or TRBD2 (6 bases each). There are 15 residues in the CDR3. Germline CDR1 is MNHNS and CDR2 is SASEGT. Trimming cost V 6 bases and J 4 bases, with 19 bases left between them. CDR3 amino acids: CASRTGTLHPYEQYF. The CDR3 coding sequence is TGTGCCAGCAGAACAGGGACTCTCCATCCTTACGAGCAGTACTTC.